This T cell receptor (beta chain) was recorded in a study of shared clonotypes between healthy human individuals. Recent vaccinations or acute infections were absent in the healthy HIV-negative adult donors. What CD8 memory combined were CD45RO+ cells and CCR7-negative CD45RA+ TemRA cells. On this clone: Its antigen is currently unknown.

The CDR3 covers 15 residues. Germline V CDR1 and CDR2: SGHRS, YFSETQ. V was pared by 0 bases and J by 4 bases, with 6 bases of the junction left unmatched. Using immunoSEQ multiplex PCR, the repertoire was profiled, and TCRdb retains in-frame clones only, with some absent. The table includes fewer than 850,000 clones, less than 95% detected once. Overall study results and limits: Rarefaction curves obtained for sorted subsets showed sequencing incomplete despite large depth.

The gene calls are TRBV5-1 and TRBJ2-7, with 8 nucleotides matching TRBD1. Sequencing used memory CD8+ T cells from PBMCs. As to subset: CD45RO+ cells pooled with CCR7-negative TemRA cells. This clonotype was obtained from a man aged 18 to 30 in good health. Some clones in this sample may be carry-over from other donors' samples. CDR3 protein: CASSLGGQGYYEQYF. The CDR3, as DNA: TGCGCCAGCAGCTTGGGCGGACAGGGTTATTACGAGCAGTACTTC.